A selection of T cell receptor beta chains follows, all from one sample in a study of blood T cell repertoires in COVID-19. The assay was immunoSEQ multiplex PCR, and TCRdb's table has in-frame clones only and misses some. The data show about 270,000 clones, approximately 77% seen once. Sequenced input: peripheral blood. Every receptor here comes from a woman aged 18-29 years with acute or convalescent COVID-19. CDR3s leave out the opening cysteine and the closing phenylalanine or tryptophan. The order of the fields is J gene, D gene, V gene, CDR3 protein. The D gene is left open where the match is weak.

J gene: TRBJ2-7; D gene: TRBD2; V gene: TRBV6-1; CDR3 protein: ASSDAGTSGSYEQY
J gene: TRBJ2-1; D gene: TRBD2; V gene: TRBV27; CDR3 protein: ASSPGTTGHNEQF
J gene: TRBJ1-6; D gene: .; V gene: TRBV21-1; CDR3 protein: ASSKASSYNSPLH
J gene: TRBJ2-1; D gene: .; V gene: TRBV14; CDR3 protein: ASSPGEDFPYNEQF
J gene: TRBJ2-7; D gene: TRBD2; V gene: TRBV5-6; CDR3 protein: ASISLAVSSYEQY
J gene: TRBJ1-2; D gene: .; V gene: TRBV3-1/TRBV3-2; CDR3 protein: ASSQDQGQGYGYT
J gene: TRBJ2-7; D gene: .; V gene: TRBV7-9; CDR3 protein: ASQGGPYEQY
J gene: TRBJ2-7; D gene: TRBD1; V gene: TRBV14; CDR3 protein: ASSQRGTGSYEQY
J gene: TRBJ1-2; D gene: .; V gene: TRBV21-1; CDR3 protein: ASRAEGTGDGYT
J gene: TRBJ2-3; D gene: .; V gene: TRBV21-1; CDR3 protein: ASSKEPRLRDRGPDTQY
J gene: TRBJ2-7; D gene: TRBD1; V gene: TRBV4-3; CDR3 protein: ASSQDPPGQGSSYEQY
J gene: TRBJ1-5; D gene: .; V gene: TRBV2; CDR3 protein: ASSPDGLSGQPQH
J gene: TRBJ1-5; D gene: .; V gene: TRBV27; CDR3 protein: ASNLDRHSNQPQH
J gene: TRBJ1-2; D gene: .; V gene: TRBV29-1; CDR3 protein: SVEGGARGYGYT
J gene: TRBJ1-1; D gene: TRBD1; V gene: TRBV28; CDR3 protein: ASSLWTGGLHTEAF
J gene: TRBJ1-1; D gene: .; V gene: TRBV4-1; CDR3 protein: ASSQEYNTEAF
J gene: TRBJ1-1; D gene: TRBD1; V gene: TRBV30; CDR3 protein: AWSGTGEVTEAF
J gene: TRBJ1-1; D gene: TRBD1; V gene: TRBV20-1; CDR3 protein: SASDRANTEAF
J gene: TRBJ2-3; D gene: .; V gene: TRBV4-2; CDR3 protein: ASSQAYPDTQY
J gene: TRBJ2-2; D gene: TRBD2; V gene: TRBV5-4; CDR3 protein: ASRSGLAGNTGELF
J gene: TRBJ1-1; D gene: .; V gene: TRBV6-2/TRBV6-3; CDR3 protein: ASSYSSRPAF
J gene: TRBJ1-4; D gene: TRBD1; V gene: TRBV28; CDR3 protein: ASRRGDRVGGEKLF
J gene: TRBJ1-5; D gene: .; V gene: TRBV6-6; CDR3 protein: ASSYASGPNQPQH
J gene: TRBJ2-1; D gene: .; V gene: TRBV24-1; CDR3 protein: ATKDSNEQF
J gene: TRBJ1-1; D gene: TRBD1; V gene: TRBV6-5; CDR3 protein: ASTRTGPNTEAF
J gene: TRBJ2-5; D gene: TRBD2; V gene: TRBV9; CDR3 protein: ASSPFPGTSGKETQY
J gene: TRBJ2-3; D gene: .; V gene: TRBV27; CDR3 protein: ASSFTYTDTQY
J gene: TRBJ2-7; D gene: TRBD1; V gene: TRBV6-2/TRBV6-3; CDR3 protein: ASSSGQGKGYEQY
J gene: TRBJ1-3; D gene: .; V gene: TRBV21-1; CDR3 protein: ASSNRDSRSGNTIY
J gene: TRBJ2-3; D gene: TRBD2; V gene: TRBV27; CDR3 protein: ASPDGTSLDTQY
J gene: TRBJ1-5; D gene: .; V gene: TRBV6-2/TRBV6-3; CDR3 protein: ASSYVEGWGNQPQH
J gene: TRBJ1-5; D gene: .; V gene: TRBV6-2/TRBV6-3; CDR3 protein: ASSYWSGDSNQPQH
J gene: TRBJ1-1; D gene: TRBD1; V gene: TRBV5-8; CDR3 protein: ASSPWSGGNTEAF
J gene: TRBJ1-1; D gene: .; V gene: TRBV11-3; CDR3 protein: ASSLETDTEAF
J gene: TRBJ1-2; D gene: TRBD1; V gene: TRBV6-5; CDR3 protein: ASSSDRVAGYT
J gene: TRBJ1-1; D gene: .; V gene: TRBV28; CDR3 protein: ASSLAGNTEAF
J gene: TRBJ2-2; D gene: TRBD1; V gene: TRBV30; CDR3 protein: AWSWDPGQGSGELF